Listed below are T cell receptor beta chains from one sample, sequenced in a study of early T cells in non-severe SARS-CoV-2 infection. TCRdb ran MiXCR on the 5' RACE reads and lists one entry per CDR3 protein. The sample holds more than 40,000 distinct CDR3 sequences, 7% to 8% seen once. Sequencing was performed on whole blood. Source of these receptors: an adult who was a healthcare worker with PCR-confirmed SARS-CoV-2 infection or an uninfected control (not recorded which). The CDR3 runs from the conserved cysteine through the conserved F or W. D genes are given only for firm matches. The size field is filled for only some rows; it gives once, few, many or a size class.

length	size	V	D	J	CDR3	DNA
16	many	TRBV28	TRBD2	TRBJ2-5	CASSRLAGDQSETQYF	TGTGCCAGCAGCCGCCTAGCGGGGGATCAATCGGAGACCCAGTACTTC
17	once	TRBV4-2	TRBD1	TRBJ2-7	CASSQGWTGSLVDEQYF	TGTGCCAGCAGCCAAGGATGGACAGGTTCGCTTGTCGACGAGCAGTACTTC
14	many	TRBV19	.	TRBJ2-1	CASSIREGLGKQFF	TGTGCCAGTAGTATTAGAGAGGGTTTAGGTAAGCAGTTCTTC
13	few	TRBV20-1	.	TRBJ1-6	CSARSDPGSPLHF	TGCAGTGCTAGATCGGACCCGGGATCACCCCTCCACTTT
17	.	TRBV29-1	TRBD1	TRBJ2-6	CSAIIQGVVAGANVLTF	TGCAGCGCTATCATACAGGGGGTGGTGGCTGGGGCCAACGTCCTGACTTTC
13	few	TRBV28	.	TRBJ1-5	CASSFGLSQPQHF	TGTGCCAGCAGTTTTGGTTTGAGTCAGCCCCAGCATTTT
16	.	TRBV4-2	.	TRBJ2-2	CASSQATGDNTGELFF	TGTGCCAGCAGCCAAGCGACTGGGGACAACACCGGGGAGCTGTTTTTT
15	.	TRBV20-1	.	TRBJ2-1	CSAREWVSSYNEQFF	TGCAGTGCTAGAGAATGGGTGAGCTCCTACAATGAGCAGTTCTTC
15	many	TRBV2	TRBD1	TRBJ2-1	CASSAGTGSYNEQFF	TGTGCCAGCTCGGCCGGGACAGGCAGCTACAATGAGCAGTTCTTC
13	.	TRBV6-5	.	TRBJ2-7	CASSGRGPYEQYF	TGTGCCAGCAGTGGACGGGGTCCCTACGAGCAGTACTTC
15	few	TRBV7-2	.	TRBJ2-7	CASSPLGVVDYEQYF	TGTGCCAGCAGCCCACTGGGGGTAGTGGACTACGAGCAGTACTTC
14	many	TRBV27	TRBD1	TRBJ1-5	CASSLTGANQPQHF	TGTGCCAGCAGTTTAACAGGGGCCAATCAGCCCCAGCATTTT
15	.	TRBV28	TRBD1	TRBJ2-1	CASGALWTGVNEQFF	TGTGCCAGCGGCGCTCTCTGGACAGGGGTCAATGAGCAGTTCTTC
15	few	TRBV12-3/TRBV12-4	.	TRBJ1-6	CASSYTSSYNSPLHF	TGTGCCAGCAGTTACACGAGCTCCTATAATTCACCCCTCCACTTT
15	few	TRBV4-2	.	TRBJ2-7	CASSQEPVGSYEQYF	TGTGCCAGCAGCCAAGAACCCGTCGGGTCCTACGAGCAGTACTTC
15	.	TRBV5-5	.	TRBJ2-1	CASSLGLQGRGEQFF	TGTGCCAGCAGCTTGGGGCTACAGGGGCGGGGTGAGCAGTTCTTC
15	.	TRBV5-1	.	TRBJ1-2	CASSYVEGGDYGYTF	TGCGCCAGCAGCTACGTTGAAGGGGGAGACTATGGCTACACCTTC
14	many	TRBV2	TRBD1	TRBJ1-5	CASRDRVSNQPQHF	TGTGCCAGCAGGGACAGGGTAAGCAATCAGCCCCAGCATTTT
15	many	TRBV4-2	TRBD2	TRBJ2-7	CASSQDVAGYYEQYF	TGTGCCAGCAGCCAAGACGTAGCGGGGTACTACGAGCAGTACTTC
13	many	TRBV5-1	.	TRBJ1-1	CASTPRENTEAFF	TGCGCCAGCACCCCGAGGGAGAACACTGAAGCTTTCTTT
17	many	TRBV6-2/TRBV6-3	.	TRBJ2-3	CASESPLIGRDTDTQYF	TGTGCCAGTGAGAGCCCACTCATCGGTAGGGACACAGATACGCAGTATTTT
20	few	TRBV28	TRBD2	TRBJ2-5	CASSLWTSGPNRQYQETQYF	TGTGCCAGCAGTTTATGGACTAGCGGGCCGAATCGACAGTACCAAGAGACCCAGTACTTC
13	.	TRBV18	TRBD2	TRBJ2-1	CASSPGTTNEQFF	TGTGCCAGCTCTCCCGGGACTACCAATGAGCAGTTCTTC
13	many	TRBV2	TRBD2	TRBJ2-3	CASSETSSYTQYF	TGTGCCAGCAGTGAGACTAGCTCCTATACGCAGTATTTT
15	few	TRBV5-4	.	TRBJ2-7	CASSRKQGTSYEQYF	TGTGCCAGCAGCCGAAAACAGGGGACTTCCTACGAGCAGTACTTC
13	.	TRBV6-2/TRBV6-3	.	TRBJ2-1	CASTPSLGEEQFF	TGTGCCAGCACCCCCAGTTTAGGAGAGGAGCAGTTCTTC
13	many	TRBV7-9	.	TRBJ1-2	CASSLGTVHGYTF	TGTGCCAGCAGCTTAGGGACGGTTCATGGCTACACCTTC
15	few	TRBV28	.	TRBJ2-7	CASGTPRGHSYEQYF	TGTGCCAGCGGCACTCCTCGGGGCCACTCCTACGAGCAGTACTTC
15	.	TRBV7-2	.	TRBJ1-2	CASSLSQGEYYGYTF	TGTGCCAGCAGCTTAAGCCAGGGCGAATACTATGGCTACACCTTC
14	many	TRBV6-5	.	TRBJ1-6	CASSFGGYNSPLHF	TGTGCCAGCAGTTTTGGGGGTTATAATTCACCCCTCCACTTT
14	few	TRBV19	.	TRBJ2-7	CASSNRHRSYEQYF	TGTGCCAGTAGCAACAGACATCGCTCCTACGAGCAGTACTTC
13	.	TRBV20-1	.	TRBJ2-7	CSASRASSYEQYF	TGCAGTGCTAGTAGGGCCAGCTCCTACGAGCAGTACTTC
14	many	TRBV28	.	TRBJ2-5	CASSLGSHQETQYF	TGTGCCAGCAGTTTAGGGTCACACCAAGAGACCCAGTACTTC
17	.	TRBV5-5	.	TRBJ1-1	CASSLGPPPFGATEAFF	TGTGCCAGCAGCCTTGGCCCTCCTCCCTTCGGTGCCACTGAAGCTTTCTTT
14	many	TRBV9	.	TRBJ2-7	CASSVAAVTYEQYF	TGTGCCAGCAGCGTAGCAGCTGTTACCTACGAGCAGTACTTC
14	many	TRBV28	.	TRBJ1-5	CASSTDVVGQPQHF	TGTGCCAGCAGCACAGACGTGGTTGGCCAGCCCCAGCATTTT
14	many	TRBV7-2	TRBD1	TRBJ2-7	CASSIDRGLYEQYF	TGTGCCAGCAGCATAGACAGGGGTCTCTACGAGCAGTACTTC
16	few	TRBV5-1	.	TRBJ2-2	CASSLAGALATGELFF	TGCGCCAGCAGCTTGGCCGGAGCACTAGCCACCGGGGAGCTGTTTTTT
14	few	TRBV2	TRBD1	TRBJ2-2	CASSGTGGTGELFF	TGTGCCAGCAGCGGGACAGGTGGCACCGGGGAGCTGTTTTTT
14	.	TRBV19	.	TRBJ1-5	CASSIGTGRQPQHF	TGTGCCAGTAGTATTGGTACGGGGAGGCAGCCCCAGCATTTT
12	.	TRBV7-2	.	TRBJ2-3	CASSRTADTQYF	TGTGCCAGCAGCCGGACCGCGGATACGCAGTATTTT
12	.	TRBV3-1	.	TRBJ2-5	CASSQNQETQYF	TGTGCCAGCAGCCAAAATCAAGAGACCCAGTACTTC
14	.	TRBV2	TRBD2	TRBJ2-1	CASSEGLAGGGQFF	TGTGCCAGCAGCGAGGGACTAGCGGGGGGCGGGCAGTTCTTC
15	few	TRBV18	.	TRBJ1-2	CASSPPSRGDYGYTF	TGTGCCAGCTCACCACCGTCCAGGGGCGACTATGGCTACACCTTC
16	.	TRBV28	TRBD2	TRBJ2-5	CASNAAWEGGAETQYF	TGTGCCAGCAACGCTGCGTGGGAGGGTGGAGCAGAGACCCAGTACTTC
17	few	TRBV6-5	.	TRBJ1-2	CASSYPTTGRVNYGYTF	TGTGCCAGCAGTTACCCAACAACGGGACGGGTGAACTATGGCTACACCTTC
14	.	TRBV7-9	TRBD1	TRBJ1-4	CVSSLGGTNEKLFF	TGTGTCAGCAGCTTAGGGGGCACGAATGAAAAACTGTTTTTT
15	few	TRBV6-2/TRBV6-3	.	TRBJ2-6	CASSTGSGGANVLTF	TGTGCCAGCAGTACGGGAAGCGGTGGGGCCAACGTCCTGACTTTC